This T cell receptor beta chain originates from a study of a mutant IDH1 vaccine in newly diagnosed glioma. For the study at large: The treated group averaged approximately 42 years old and was about 62% male, about 40% female.

This clone was detected a few times. The protocol was immunoSEQ multiplex PCR, while the TCRdb copy is restricted to in-frame clones and leaves out a portion. Found here are about 15,000 clones, 80% to 90% of them singletons; the top ten hold around 8.8%. This CDR3 is built from 15 residues. Trimming left V 3 bases short and J 4 bases short, with 12 bases between. Germline V gene data show CDR1 as WNHNN and CDR2 as SYGVQD (reference sequence). The time point here: baseline, week 1 (first vaccination visit). The treatment here: pre-vaccination baseline after standard-of-care therapy. Sequenced here: PBMCs, sampled from a glioma patient treated with radiotherapy, temozolomide or both. The chain carries TRBV10-1 and TRBJ2-2, with a tentative D call TRBD2 (6 bases). This clonotype originated in a woman aged 40 to 50 with glioma. Some clones in this sample may be carry-over from other donors' samples. The CDR3, as DNA: TGCGCCAGCAGTGATCCGGGAGCTCTCACCGGGGAGCTGTTTTTT. This encodes CASSDPGALTGELFF.